The T cell receptor beta chain under discussion was sequenced for a study of regulatory T cells in long-lasting Graves disease. Through Arm-PCR of CDR3 regions and iRepertoire HTBI primers, TCR beta libraries were built. TCRdb re-derived calls from the multiplex PCR reads in MiXCR, one entry per CDR3 protein. The sample has 350,000 to 500,000 distinct CDR3 sequences, approximately 14% seen once; the top ten hold around a sixth. The table lists this clonotype with many counts. This sample's time point: newly diagnosed GD, antithyroid drugs for less than 3 months. Scientists built the TCR library using RNA that was extracted from PBMCs. The same data also went into a second study, on T cells in Graves' hyperthyroidism and ophthalmopathy. Turning to that study: Uncontrolled infections, other autoimmune diseases, pregnancy or lactation led to exclusion of patients.

The sequence came from a woman aged 45-65 years with Graves disease. Sequencing used peripheral blood mononuclear cells (PBMCs), obtained at new diagnosis, from a patient treated with antithyroid drugs.

The CDR3 sequence: CASSLWNTDTQYF. The CDR3 DNA reads TGTGCCAGCAGTTTATGGAACACAGATACGCAGTATTTT. The V and J genes are TRBV27 and TRBJ2-3; no clear D. Trimming took 1 base from V and 2 from J, leaving 4 bases between them. The CDR3 length is 13 residues. The germline CDR1 and CDR2 sequences are MNHEY and SMNVEV (reference sequence).